This T cell receptor beta chain stems from a study of pediatric ulcerative colitis. Study observations and caveats: Two rectal CDR3 clonotypes occurred in all ulcerative colitis patients.

This was a survey-level run. Up to 500,000 reads were sequenced per sample. Profiling relied on immunoSEQ multiplex PCR, and the TCRdb table lists in-frame clones only, not all of them. The sample lists tens of thousands of clones, about 90% occurring once. On this clone itself: Its antigen is undetermined.

This sequence originates from a boy between 5 and 17 years old who was a control in a study of pediatric ulcerative colitis. Sequenced input: blood.

The DNA of the CDR3 is TGTGCCAGCAGCTTTTGGAGGGATCTCGAGCAGTTCTTC. Translation gives CASSFWRDLEQFF. The J gene is TRBJ2-1, the V gene TRBV11-2; a weak D match, TRBD2 (6 bases). The germline V and J ends were trimmed by 3 bases and 10 bases, with 13 bases remaining between them. The CDR3 totals 13 residues. Germline CDR1 is SGHAT and CDR2 is FQNNGV.